The sequence of this TCR beta chain was determined in a study of T cells in Graves' hyperthyroidism and ophthalmopathy. Germline values: CDR1 SQVTM, CDR2 ANQGSEA. The CDR3 is 15 residues long. The V gene end was trimmed by 6 bases and the J gene end by 2 bases; junction bases not matched to a gene: 3. A patient was excluded if there was uncontrolled infection, other autoimmune disease, pregnancy or lactation. PBMCs were derived from about 9.1 ml fresh peripheral blood. TCR beta CDR3 regions were amplified from RNA. When the TCR CDR3 underwent first-round RT-PCR, the HTBI primer set was used. TCRdb processed the multiplex PCR reads anew with MiXCR; each CDR3 protein has one entry. The data show about 500,000 distinct CDR3 sequences, over 15% seen once.

The genes are TRBV29-1 and TRBJ2-5; 16 bases fit TRBD2. The origin of this receptor is a woman aged 18-35 years with Graves' hyperthyroidism. Input material: blood. The CDR3 DNA sequence: TGCAGCGTGAAGGGACTAGCGGGAGGGCAAGAGACCCAGTACTTC. It codes for CSVKGLAGGQETQYF.